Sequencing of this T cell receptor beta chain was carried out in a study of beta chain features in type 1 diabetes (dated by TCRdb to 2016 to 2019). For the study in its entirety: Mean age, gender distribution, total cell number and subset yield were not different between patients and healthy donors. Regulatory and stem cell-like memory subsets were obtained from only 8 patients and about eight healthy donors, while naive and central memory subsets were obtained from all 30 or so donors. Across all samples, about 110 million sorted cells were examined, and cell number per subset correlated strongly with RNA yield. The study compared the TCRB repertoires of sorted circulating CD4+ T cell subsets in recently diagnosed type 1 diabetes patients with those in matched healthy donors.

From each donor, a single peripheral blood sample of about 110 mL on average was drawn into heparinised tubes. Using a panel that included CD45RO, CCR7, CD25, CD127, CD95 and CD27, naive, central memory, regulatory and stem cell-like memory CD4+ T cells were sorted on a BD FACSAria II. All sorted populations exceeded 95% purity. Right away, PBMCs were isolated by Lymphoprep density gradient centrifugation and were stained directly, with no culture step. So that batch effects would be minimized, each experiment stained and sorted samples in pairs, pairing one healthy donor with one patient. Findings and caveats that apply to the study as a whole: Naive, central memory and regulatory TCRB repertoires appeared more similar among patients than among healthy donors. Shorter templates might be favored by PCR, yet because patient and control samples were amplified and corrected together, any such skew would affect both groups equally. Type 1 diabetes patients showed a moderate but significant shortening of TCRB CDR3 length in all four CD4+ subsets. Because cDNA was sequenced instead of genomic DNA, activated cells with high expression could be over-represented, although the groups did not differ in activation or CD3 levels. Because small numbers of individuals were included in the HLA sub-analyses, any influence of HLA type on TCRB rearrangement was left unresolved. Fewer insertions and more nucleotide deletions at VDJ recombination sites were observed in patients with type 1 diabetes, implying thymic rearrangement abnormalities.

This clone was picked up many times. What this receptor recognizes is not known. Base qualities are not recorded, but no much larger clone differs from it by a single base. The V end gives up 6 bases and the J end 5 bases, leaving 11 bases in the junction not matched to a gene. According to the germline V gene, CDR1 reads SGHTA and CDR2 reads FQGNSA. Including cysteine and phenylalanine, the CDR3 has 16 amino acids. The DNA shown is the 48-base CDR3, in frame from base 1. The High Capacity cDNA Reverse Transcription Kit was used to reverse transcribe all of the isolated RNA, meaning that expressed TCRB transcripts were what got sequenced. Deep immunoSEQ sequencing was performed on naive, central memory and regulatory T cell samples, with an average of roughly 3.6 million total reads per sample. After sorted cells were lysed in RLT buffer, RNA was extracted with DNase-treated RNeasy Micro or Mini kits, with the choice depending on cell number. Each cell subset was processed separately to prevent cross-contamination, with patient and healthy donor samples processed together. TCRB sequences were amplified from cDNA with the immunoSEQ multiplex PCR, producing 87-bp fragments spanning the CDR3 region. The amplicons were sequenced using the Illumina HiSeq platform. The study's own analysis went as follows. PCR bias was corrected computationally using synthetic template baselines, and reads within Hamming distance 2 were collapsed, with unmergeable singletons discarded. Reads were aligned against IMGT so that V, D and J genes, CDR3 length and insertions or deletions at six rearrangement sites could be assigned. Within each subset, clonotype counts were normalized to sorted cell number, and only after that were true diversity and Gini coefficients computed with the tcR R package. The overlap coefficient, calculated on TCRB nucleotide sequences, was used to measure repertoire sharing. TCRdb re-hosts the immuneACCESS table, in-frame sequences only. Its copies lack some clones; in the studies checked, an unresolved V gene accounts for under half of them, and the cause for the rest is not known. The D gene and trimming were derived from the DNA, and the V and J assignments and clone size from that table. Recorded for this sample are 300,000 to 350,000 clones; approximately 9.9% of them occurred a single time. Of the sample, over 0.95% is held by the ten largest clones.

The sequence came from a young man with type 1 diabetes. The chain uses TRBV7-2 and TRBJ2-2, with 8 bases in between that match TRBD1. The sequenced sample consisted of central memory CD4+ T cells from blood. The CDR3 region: CASRQGTGDLTGELFF. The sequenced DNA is TGTGCCAGCAGACAGGGGACAGGCGATTTAACCGGGGAGCTGTTTTTT. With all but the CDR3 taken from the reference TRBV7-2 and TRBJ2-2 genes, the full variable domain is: GAGVSQSPSNKVTEKGKDVELRCDPISGHTALYWYRQSLGQGLEFLIYFQGNSAPDKSGLPSDRFSAERTGGSVSTLTIQRTQQEDSAVYLCASRQGTGDLTGELFFGEGSRLTVL.